This T cell receptor (beta chain) was sequenced during a study of identical twins. The CDR3 has 13 amino acids. Germline V lookup: CDR1 LGHNA, CDR2 YSLEER. V lost 0 bases to trimming and J lost 2 bases, with 3 bases between them. There are a few counts of this clonotype. What it recognizes is unknown. In TCRdb, the 5' RACE reads were re-called with MiXCR into one record per CDR3 protein. The sample yields approximately 300,000 distinct CDR3 sequences, more than 8% seen once. Study-wide findings and caveats: The study found excess low generation probability among twin-shared out-of-frame alpha sequences. The abundant beta clonotypes from cord blood had fewer insertions, and memory repertoires had none of this.

These data were also reused for a study on yellow fever vaccine responses in identical twins.

The sequence was collected from a woman under 30 in good health. Material: CD8+ T cells sorted from blood. This chain uses TRBV4-3 with TRBJ2-3; the D is unclear. This CDR3 is CASSQDFTDTQYF. The CDR3 nucleotides read TGCGCCAGCAGCCAAGACTTCACAGATACGCAGTATTTT.